These 24 T cell receptor beta chains were all obtained from the same sample, sequenced in a study of blood T cell repertoires in COVID-19 (dated by TCRdb to 2018 to 2020). Library preparation used the immunoSEQ multiplex PCR assay. TCRdb took over this immuneACCESS table, retaining in-frame rearrangements with V and J assigned. Such tables are incomplete; in checked studies, under half of the missing clones stem from an unresolved V gene, and the remainder is unexplained. Across this sample there are 150,000 to 200,000 clones, with 86% seen only once. Clones ranked in the top ten supply less than 3.5% of the sample. The sequenced sample was peripheral blood. These receptors were collected from a woman in her 30s with active or convalescent COVID-19.

V and J are TRBV7-9 and TRBJ1-1, with no clear D. This CDR3 contains 13 residues. The germline gives CDR1 SEHNR, CDR2 FQNEAQ (reference sequence). The ends were cut back, 8 bases at V and 1 base at J, with 11 bases in the middle. The CDR3 DNA reads as TGTGCCAGCGCCTCTGGGAGGAACACTGAAGCTTTCTTT. This encodes CASASGRNTEAFF.

This chain joins TRBV6-5 and TRBJ2-3, with a tentative D call TRBD2 (5 bases). The V end lost 6 bases, the J end lost 0 bases, and 10 bases lay between the germline ends. Germline V gene sequence: CDR1 MNHEY, CDR2 SVGAGI. This CDR3 is 14 amino acids long. CDR3 bases: TGTGCCAGCAGATCCGGACTTAGCACAGATACGCAGTATTTT. It encodes CASRSGLSTDTQYF.

The CDR3 DNA sequence: TGTGCCAGCAGTTTCGCCCCGGGACAGGGGGTAACGAGCACCGGGGAGCTGTTTTTT. It translates to CASSFAPGQGVTSTGELFF. This chain connects TRBV27 to TRBJ2-2, with 11 nucleotides matching TRBD1. V lost 3 bases and J lost 4; bases outside the gene matches: 13. The CDR3 spans 19 residues. Germline lookup yields CDR1 MNHEY and CDR2 SMNVEV (reference sequence).

This rearrangement joins TRBV7-2 to TRBJ2-4; TRBD2 matches at 10 bases. Germline CDR1 reads SGHTA; CDR2 reads FQGNSA. This CDR3 has 16 residues. V lost 4 bases and J lost 6; bases outside the gene matches: 9. CDR3 residues: CASSSRTSGGGNIQYF. The CDR3 region has the DNA TGTGCCAGCAGCTCCCGGACTAGCGGAGGGGGAAACATTCAGTACTTC.

This chain connects TRBV18 to TRBJ2-1, with TRBD2 identical over 9 bases. Unmatched junction bases numbered 6, after V lost 4 bases and J lost 8 bases. This CDR3 has 14 amino acids. The germline gives CDR1 KGHSH, CDR2 LQKENI. CDR3 nucleotide sequence: TGTGCCAGCTCACGTCTTAGCGGGAGTGATGAGCAGTTCTTC. Amino acids: CASSRLSGSDEQFF.

The V and J genes are TRBV28 and TRBJ2-7; D is undetermined. Trimming pared 8 bases from V and 0 bases from J, leaving 14 bases between. Per the germline V gene, CDR1 is MDHEN and CDR2 is SYDVKM. This CDR3 contains 14 residues. The CDR3: CASRPYPSSYEQYF. The CDR3 DNA reads as TGTGCCAGCCGCCCCTACCCGAGCTCCTACGAGCAGTACTTC.

The table lists this clone with a count of one. This chain uses TRBV9 with TRBJ1-1; tentatively, D is TRBD1 (6 bases). V lost 3 bases, J lost 10 bases, and 13 bases lay in between. Germline-derived CDR1 and CDR2 are SGDLS and YYNGEE. The CDR3 is 12 residues long. CDR3 residues: CASSESTGRAFF. Written as DNA, the CDR3 is TGTGCCAGCAGCGAAAGTACAGGGAGAGCTTTCTTT.

The chain carries TRBV11-3 and TRBJ2-3, with D possibly being TRBD1 (5 bases). Trimming pared 4 bases from V and 4 bases from J, leaving 12 bases between. The germline CDR1 and CDR2 sequences are SGHNT and YENEEA. CDR3 length equals 14 residues. The CDR3 loop reads CASSWATGADTQYF. The DNA of the CDR3 is TGTGCCAGCAGCTGGGCCACAGGTGCAGATACGCAGTATTTT.

The chain uses TRBV30 and TRBJ2-5, with a weak D call TRBD1 (6 bases). This CDR3 is built from 16 residues. V shed 2 bases and J shed 2 bases, with 18 bases lying between them. CDR1 GTSNPN and CDR2 SVGIG come from the germline V gene (reference sequence). The CDR3 coding sequence is TGTGCCTGGAGTTCACCGACAGGTACTCTGCAAGAGACCCAGTACTTC. This sequence encodes CAWSSPTGTLQETQYF. Full variable domain (outside the CDR3, taken from reference TRBV30 and TRBJ2-5): SQTIHQWPATLVQPVGSPLSLECTVEGTSNPNLYWYRQAAGRGLQLLFYSVGIGQISSEVPQNLSASRPQDRQFILSSKKLLLSDSGFYLCAWSSPTGTLQETQYFGPGTRLLVL.

This clone was recorded once. The V call is TRBV12-3 or TRBV12-4, the J call TRBJ1-5; tentatively, D is TRBD1 (5 bases). The CDR3 is 13 residues long. With 8 bases removed from V and 5 bases from J, the gap between germline ends came to 13 bases. The CDR3 here is CASDRQGHQPQHF. CDR3 coding DNA: TGTGCCAGCGATCGGCAGGGCCATCAGCCCCAGCATTTT.

The V call is TRBV9, the J call TRBJ1-1, with D maybe TRBD1 (6 bases). Trimming stripped 4 bases from V and 5 bases from J, with 15 bases between. Germline CDR1 SGDLS, CDR2 YYNGEE. This CDR3 is built from 14 residues. The CDR3 DNA reads as TGTGCCAGCAGCCCCTCGACAGGTGGTACTGAAGCTTTCTTT. Amino acids: CASSPSTGGTEAFF.

The rearrangement uses TRBV6-6 and TRBJ2-2, with a possible D match to TRBD2 (5 bases). CDR3 length: 14 amino acids. The V end was cut by 5 bases, the J end by 6 bases, with 13 bases between. Germline V gene data show CDR1 as MNHNY and CDR2 as SVGAGI (reference sequence). CDR3 in amino acids: CASSLYGESGELFF. DNA for the CDR3: TGTGCCAGCAGTCTCTACGGGGAATCCGGGGAGCTGTTTTTT.

The rearrangement uses TRBV18 and TRBJ1-2; TRBD1 matches at 11 bases. CDR3 length: 14 residues. CDR1 and CDR2 (germline): KGHSH, LQKENI. After removal of 4 bases from V and 3 bases from J, the junction contained 1 base not matched to a gene. DNA for the CDR3: TGTGCCAGCTCACTGGGACAGGGGGACTATGGCTACACCTTC. It yields the protein CASSLGQGDYGYTF. The complete variable domain, with remaining parts taken from reference TRBV18 and TRBJ1-2, reads NAGVMQNPRHLVRRRGQEARLRCSPMKGHSHVYWYRQLPEEGLKFMVYLQKENIIDESGMPKERFSAEFPKEGPSILRIQQVVRGDSAAYFCASSLGQGDYGYTFGSGTRLTVV.

The chain couples TRBV2 to TRBJ2-5; a possible D gene is TRBD2 (5 bases). Per germline, CDR1 SNHLY and CDR2 FYNNEI. Trimming removed 5 bases from V and 1 base from J, with 11 bases in between. The CDR3 extends over 14 amino acids. The CDR3 protein is CASSSDWGQETQYF. For the CDR3, the DNA is TGTGCCAGCAGTTCGGACTGGGGCCAAGAGACCCAGTACTTC.

This clone turned up a few times. The chain is built from TRBV6-2 or TRBV6-3 and TRBJ1-5, with TRBD1 as a possible D gene (6 bases). The CDR3 extends over 16 amino acids. The germline V and J ends were trimmed by 0 bases and 4 bases, with 13 bases remaining between them. Germline assignment: CDR1 MNHEY and CDR2 SVGEGT. CDR3 sequence (DNA): TGTGCCAGCAGTTACTCTTCCAGGGGAAGTAATCAGCCCCAGCATTTT. Amino acids: CASSYSSRGSNQPQHF.

This chain connects TRBV5-4 to TRBJ2-3; D call uncertain. Germline V gene data show CDR1 as SGHNT and CDR2 as YYREEE (reference sequence). The CDR3 consists of 15 residues. V dropped 1 base and J dropped 0 bases, with 9 bases sitting between them. Here the CDR3 reads CASSLLWASTDTQYF. The CDR3 DNA reads TGTGCCAGCAGCTTGCTGTGGGCTAGCACAGATACGCAGTATTTT.

The CDR3 DNA follows: TGTGCCAGCAGCTATGGACAGACGACCGGGGAGCTGTTTTTT. Its translation: CASSYGQTTGELFF. The chain joins TRBV5-4 to TRBJ2-2, with a possible D match to TRBD1 (6 bases). This CDR3 region has 14 residues. V lost 3 bases and J 5 bases, leaving 11 bases between the germline ends. In germline, CDR1 is SGHNT, CDR2 YYREEE (reference sequence).

V and J are TRBV6-5 and TRBJ2-2, with 8 bases aligning to TRBD2. The CDR3 loop spans 15 amino acids. Trimming cost V 8 bases and J 1 base; bases outside gene matches: 6. CDR1 is MNHEY and CDR2 is SVGAGI in the germline V gene. The CDR3 nucleotides are TGTGCCAGCCGCTCGGGAGGGGGGAACACCGGGGAGCTGTTTTTT. It translates to CASRSGGGNTGELFF.

Only a few counts were recorded for this clone. The V and J genes are TRBV27 and TRBJ2-1; D is ambiguous. The CDR3 sequence is 17 residues long. V lost 1 base to trimming and J lost 0 bases, with 13 bases between them. Germline CDR1 is MNHEY and CDR2 is SMNVEV (reference sequence). The CDR3 here is CASSLLARSTSYNEQFF. The DNA for the CDR3 is TGTGCCAGCAGTTTATTAGCCCGCAGTACCTCCTACAATGAGCAGTTCTTC.

This sequence joins TRBV4-1 and TRBJ1-5; 7 nucleotides line up with TRBD1. The CDR3 spans 15 residues. The germline V gene has CDR1 MGHRA and CDR2 YSYEKL. V was clipped by 3 bases and J by 0 bases; unmatched bases: 2. The CDR3 protein is CASSHTGDSNQPQHF. The CDR3 DNA follows: TGCGCCAGCAGCCATACAGGGGATAGCAATCAGCCCCAGCATTTT.

The chain has TRBV5-8 and TRBJ2-7; TRBD1 matches at 10 bases. This CDR3 has 14 amino acids. Germline V gene lookup returns CDR1 SGHTS and CDR2 YDEGEE. The junction had 4 bases not matched to a gene; V was cut back by 5 bases and J by 2 bases. CDR3 DNA sequence: TGTGCCAGCAGGTTGACAGGGGGCACCTACGAGCAGTACTTC. This codes for CASRLTGGTYEQYF.

The chain joins TRBV10-3 to TRBJ1-5; maybe TRBD1 (5 bases). Trimming stripped 4 bases from V and 0 bases from J, with 16 bases between. This CDR3 has 17 residues. Germline assignment: CDR1 ENHRY and CDR2 SYGVKD. The CDR3 DNA follows: TGTGCCATCAGTGCGACGGGGGTTTGGGGTAGCAATCAGCCCCAGCATTTT. This codes for CAISATGVWGSNQPQHF.

The genes are TRBV11-1 and TRBJ2-3; TRBD1 might be the D (5 bases). Per germline, CDR1 SGHAT and CDR2 FQDESV (reference sequence). This CDR3 is built from 16 residues. Trimming cost V 5 bases and J 3 bases, with 18 bases left between them. CDR3 sequence reads: CASSPRVGARTDTQYF. In DNA, the CDR3 is TGTGCCAGCAGCCCAAGGGTAGGGGCAAGGACAGATACGCAGTATTTT.

This clone has a handful of counts. The V and J genes are TRBV14 and TRBJ2-5, with 9 bases identical to TRBD2. Germline loops: CDR1 SGHDN, CDR2 FVKESK. V dropped 5 bases and J dropped 4; count of bases not matched to a gene: 14. The CDR3 has 17 residues. The CDR3: CASSFNVLAGDRETQYF. In DNA form, the CDR3 reads TGTGCCAGCAGCTTCAATGTCTTAGCGGGAGACCGAGAGACCCAGTACTTC. Drawing the rest from reference TRBV14 and TRBJ2-5, the complete variable domain is EAGVTQFPSHSVIEKGQTVTLRCDPISGHDNLYWYRRVMGKEIKFLLHFVKESKQDESGMPNNRFLAERTGGTYSTLKVQPAELEDSGVYFCASSFNVLAGDRETQYFGPGTRLLVL.